These 28 T cell receptor beta chains were sequenced from one sample in a study of shared clonotypes between healthy human individuals. Naive CD8 populations comprised CD45RO-negative cells positively selected for CCR7, excluding terminally differentiated effector memory CD45RA+ cells. The method was immunoSEQ multiplex PCR; TCRdb's version includes in-frame clones alone and lacks a portion of them. Found here are 2 million or so clones, about 95% of them singletons; the top ten hold around 1.1%. Material: naive CD8+ T cells sorted from blood. Receptor source: a young man in good health.

The V and J genes are TRBV27 and TRBJ2-7, with D perhaps assigned TRBD1 or TRBD2 (5 bases each). CDR3 length equals 15 residues. Germline CDR1 MNHEY, CDR2 SMNVEV (reference sequence). V was shortened by 3 bases and J by 4 bases, with 16 bases between the two germline ends. The CDR3 region has the DNA TGTGCCAGCAGTTTCTCGATACCGGGACGGTACGAGCAGTACTTC. Translated, it gives CASSFSIPGRYEQYF.

The chain couples TRBV11-2 to TRBJ1-5; D unclear. Trimming shortened V by 1 base and J by 4 bases, and 11 bases separated the two germline ends. The V gene's germline CDR1 is SGHAT and CDR2 FQNNGV. The CDR3 runs 15 residues. In DNA form, the CDR3 reads TGTGCCAGCAGCTTAGGTCACGGGTTAAATCAGCCCCAGCATTTT. Its protein product is CASSLGHGLNQPQHF. The entire variable domain, with the rest obtained from reference TRBV11-2 and TRBJ1-5, is as follows: EAGVAQSPRYKIIEKRQSVAFWCNPISGHATLYWYQQILGQGPKLLIQFQNNGVVDDSQLPKDRFSAERLKGVDSTLKIQPAKLEDSAVYLCASSLGHGLNQPQHFGDGTRLSIL.

J is TRBJ2-7 and V is TRBV29-1, with 12 bases aligning to TRBD2. Germline V lookup: CDR1 SQVTM, CDR2 ANQGSEA. The CDR3 length is 16 residues. J lost 6 bases, V lost 0 bases, and 9 bases had no gene match. As DNA, the CDR3 is TGCAGCGTTGAAGATAGACTAGCGGGAGTGTACGGCGAGCAGTACTTC. This sequence encodes CSVEDRLAGVYGEQYF.

This chain uses TRBV5-6 with TRBJ2-5; D is tentatively TRBD1 or TRBD2 (5 bases each). This CDR3 contains 15 residues. Per germline, CDR1 SGHDT and CDR2 YYEEEE. With 6 bases removed from V and 2 bases from J, the gap between germline ends came to 17 bases. The CDR3 here is CASNWVGTGQETQYF. CDR3 in DNA: TGTGCCAGCAACTGGGTCGGGACCGGGCAAGAGACCCAGTACTTC.

The chain couples TRBV6-5 to TRBJ2-7; D gene unclear. In germline, CDR1 is MNHEY, CDR2 SVGAGI. This CDR3 is 16 amino acids long. The germline V and J ends were trimmed by 0 bases and 7 bases, with 19 bases remaining between them. CDR3 nucleotides: TGTGCCAGCAGTTACTCGAGTAACGTCCTATACGAAGAGCAGTACTTC. Residues: CASSYSSNVLYEEQYF.

J is TRBJ2-3 and V is TRBV10-3; D gene ambiguous. CDR3 length: 15 residues. V was cut by 2 bases and J by 6 bases, with 15 bases left in between. Germline-derived CDR1 and CDR2 are ENHRY and SYGVKD. The DNA of the CDR3 is TGTGCCATCAGTGAGCTCGGAACCTTCCTGGATACGCAGTATTTT. It codes for CAISELGTFLDTQYF.

The V gene is TRBV6-5, the J gene TRBJ2-7, with no clear D. V gave up 0 bases and J gave up 2 bases, with 11 bases separating them. The CDR3 consists of 15 residues. The germline gives CDR1 MNHEY, CDR2 SVGAGI. The CDR3 region is CASSYSRQEAYEQYF. CDR3 DNA sequence: TGTGCCAGCAGTTACTCACGGCAGGAAGCCTACGAGCAGTACTTC.

The genes are TRBV6-6 and TRBJ1-2; D not resolved. Germline assignment: CDR1 MNHNY and CDR2 SVGAGI (reference sequence). V was trimmed by 3 bases and J by 1 base, leaving 9 bases between them. There are 14 residues in the CDR3. CDR3 in amino acids: CASSYLGLNYGYTF. The CDR3 DNA is TGTGCCAGCAGTTATTTGGGCCTTAACTATGGCTACACCTTC.

V is TRBV5-4 and J is TRBJ1-1, with a weak D call TRBD1 (6 bases). The CDR3 runs 13 residues. Trimming took 1 base from V and 3 from J, leaving 7 bases between them. Germline loops: CDR1 SGHNT, CDR2 YYREEE (reference sequence). The DNA for the CDR3 is TGTGCCAGCAGCTTGTCAGGGGACACTGAAGCTTTCTTT. It specifies CASSLSGDTEAFF.

This chain connects TRBV5-8 to TRBJ2-1, with a possible D match to TRBD2 (6 bases). V gave up 4 bases and J gave up 6 bases, with 14 bases separating them. The CDR3 loop spans 14 amino acids. Germline loops: CDR1 SGHTS, CDR2 YDEGEE. DNA of the CDR3: TGTGCCAGCAGCCCGGGGGTGGGTGGCAATGAGCAGTTCTTC. Protein sequence: CASSPGVGGNEQFF.

In its sample, this clone was seen once. The chain employs TRBV27 and TRBJ2-5; TRBD2 agrees at 8 bases. V was clipped by 5 bases and J by 2 bases; unmatched bases: 4. The germline V gene has CDR1 MNHEY and CDR2 SMNVEV (reference sequence). The CDR3 length is 14 residues. The CDR3 DNA reads TGTGCCAGCAGTCAGACTAGCGAGCAAGAGACCCAGTACTTC. It yields the protein CASSQTSEQETQYF.

The rearrangement joins TRBV7-9 to TRBJ2-7; D is possibly TRBD1 or TRBD2 (5 bases each). Germline lookup yields CDR1 SEHNR and CDR2 FQNEAQ (reference sequence). The CDR3 loop spans 13 amino acids. The ends were cut back, 11 bases at V and 5 bases at J, with 19 bases in the middle. The CDR3 DNA reads TGTGCCTCGAGTAGAGGGGTCTCGGACGAGCAGTACTTC. Amino acid sequence: CASSRGVSDEQYF. The entire variable domain, with the rest obtained from reference TRBV7-9 and TRBJ2-7, is as follows: DTGVSQNPRHKITKRGQNVTFRCDPISEHNRLYWYRQTLGQGPEFLTYFQNEAQLEKSRLLSDRFSAERPKGSFSTLEIQRTEQGDSAMYLCASSRGVSDEQYFGPGTRLTVT.

The V call is TRBV9, the J call TRBJ2-1; D perhaps matches TRBD1 (5 bases). CDR3 length: 15 residues. V gave up 0 bases and J gave up 6 bases, with 13 bases separating them. Germline V gene data show CDR1 as SGDLS and CDR2 as YYNGEE. The CDR3 reads CASSVEGLFGNEQFF. The CDR3 DNA follows: TGTGCCAGCAGCGTAGAGGGGTTGTTTGGCAATGAGCAGTTCTTC.

This chain connects TRBV28 to TRBJ2-1; 9 bases match TRBD2. Germline V gene sequence: CDR1 MDHEN, CDR2 SYDVKM. Trimming removed 6 bases from V and 7 bases from J; junction bases left unmatched: 10. The CDR3 is made up of 15 amino acids. DNA for the CDR3: TGTGCCAGCAGCCCCGAGGCGGGAGGGTTTAATGAGCAGTTCTTC. Translating it yields CASSPEAGGFNEQFF. Combining the CDR3 with reference TRBV28 and TRBJ2-1 gives the whole variable domain DVKVTQSSRYLVKRTGEKVFLECVQDMDHENMFWYRQDPGLGLRLIYFSYDVKMKEKGDIPEGYSVSREKKERFSLILESASTNQTSMYLCASSPEAGGFNEQFFGPGTRLTVL.

The chain couples TRBV30 to TRBJ2-3; 10 bases are shared with TRBD2. Germline CDR1 GTSNPN, CDR2 SVGIG (reference sequence). The V segment lost 4 bases and the J segment 6 bases; nucleotides outside the gene matches: 10. The CDR3 length is 15 residues. CDR3 amino acids: CAWTLLAGVADTQYF. DNA of the CDR3: TGTGCCTGGACCCTGCTAGCGGGGGTGGCGGATACGCAGTATTTT.

In this sample, this clone turned up once. This sequence joins TRBV4-1 and TRBJ1-1; the match to TRBD1 covers 10 bases. There are 17 residues in the CDR3. With V trimmed by 4 bases and J by 0 bases, 8 bases remained unmatched. Germline V lookup: CDR1 MGHRA, CDR2 YSYEKL. This CDR3 is CASSLIQGQGMNTEAFF. The CDR3 bases are TGCGCCAGCAGCCTCATCCAGGGACAGGGGATGAACACTGAAGCTTTCTTT.

The V gene is TRBV5-6, the J gene TRBJ2-1, with TRBD2 matching 7 bases. This CDR3 is built from 14 residues. The V and J ends lost 4 bases and 7 bases, in that order; junction bases with no gene match: 8. Germline V lookup: CDR1 SGHDT, CDR2 YYEEEE. CDR3 DNA: TGTGCCAGCAGCGACGGACTAGGGCAGAATGAGCAGTTCTTC. As protein: CASSDGLGQNEQFF.

The chain recombines TRBV27 with TRBJ2-7, with TRBD2 matching over 10 bases. This CDR3 comprises 15 residues. The germline V gene has CDR1 MNHEY and CDR2 SMNVEV (reference sequence). V dropped 5 bases and J dropped 2; count of bases not matched to a gene: 6. CDR3 coding DNA: TGTGCCAGCAGTCTGGGACTAGCGAGCACCTACGAGCAGTACTTC. Translated: CASSLGLASTYEQYF.

In its sample, this clone was seen once. The gene calls are TRBV7-3 and TRBJ2-5; D is tentatively TRBD1 or TRBD2 (6 bases each). This CDR3 is 15 amino acids long. Deletions cut 1 base from V and 2 bases from J, with 11 bases between. The germline CDR1 and CDR2 sequences are SGHTA and FQGTGA. Here the CDR3 reads CASSLIGGPQETQYF. The CDR3 nucleotides are TGTGCCAGCAGCTTAATCGGGGGCCCGCAAGAGACCCAGTACTTC. Based on the CDR3 plus reference TRBV7-3 and TRBJ2-5, the full variable domain is GAGVSQTPSNKVTEKGKYVELRCDPISGHTALYWYRQSLGQGPEFLIYFQGTGAADDSGLPNDRFFAVRPEGSVSTLKIQRTERGDSAVYLCASSLIGGPQETQYFGPGTRLLVL.

This clone was observed once. This chain connects TRBV6-1 to TRBJ2-7; the match to TRBD1 covers 7 bases. The trim removed 2 bases at V and 4 bases at J, leaving 8 bases unmatched. The CDR3 is made up of 15 amino acids. CDR1 is MNHNS, CDR2 SASEGT, per germline. CDR3 sequence: CASSESVTGIYEQYF. As DNA, the CDR3 is TGTGCCAGCAGTGAATCGGTGACAGGGATATACGAGCAGTACTTC.

This clone was counted a single time. This chain joins TRBV6-1 and TRBJ1-2; TRBD1 agrees at 8 bases. V shed 5 bases, J shed 8 bases, and the junction held 7 bases outside the gene matches. The CDR3 consists of 13 residues. Germline V gene sequence: CDR1 MNHNS, CDR2 SASEGT. In DNA form, the CDR3 reads TGTGCCAGCAGTTTCCCCGGGACAGGCGGCTACACCTTC. Translating it yields CASSFPGTGGYTF.

V is TRBV4-1 and J is TRBJ2-7, with 9 positions matching TRBD1. There are 15 residues in the CDR3. Germline V gene sequence: CDR1 MGHRA, CDR2 YSYEKL. V lost 0 bases, J lost 5 bases, and 5 bases stayed unmatched. CDR3 region: CASSQDWGQGDEQYF. CDR3 sequence (DNA): TGCGCCAGCAGCCAAGATTGGGGACAGGGCGACGAGCAGTACTTC.

This clone was picked up one time. The junction departs from the called germline gene at one end, perhaps through a read error. The V gene is TRBV7-3, the J gene TRBJ2-7; D unresolved. CDR1 is SGHTA, CDR2 FQGTGA, per germline. The length of the CDR3 is 13 residues. CDR3 region: CPSSRPALHEQYF. The DNA for the CDR3 is TGTCCCAGCAGCCGGCCAGCGCTCCACGAGCAGTACTTC.

The sample holds one count of this clone. V is TRBV29-1 and J is TRBJ2-7; a weak D match, TRBD1 (5 bases). The germline V gene encodes CDR1 SQVTM and CDR2 ANQGSEA. The CDR3 sequence is 16 residues long. Trimming took 3 bases from V and 0 from J, leaving 18 bases between them. Written as DNA, the CDR3 is TGCAGCGTTGAGTTGGTTGGGGCATCGGCCTCCTACGAGCAGTACTTC. Translated, it gives CSVELVGASASYEQYF.

A word on this clone: This sample also contains other DNA sequences that code for the same CDR3. The gene calls are TRBV2 and TRBJ2-7; 7 bases line up with TRBD1. This CDR3 has 13 amino acids. Germline V lookup: CDR1 SNHLY, CDR2 FYNNEI. V lost 6 bases to trimming and J lost 0 bases; unmatched junction nucleotides: 2. As DNA, the CDR3 is TGTGCCAGCAGCGGGACAGCCTCCTACGAGCAGTACTTC. The encoded protein is CASSGTASYEQYF.

The chain combines TRBV29-1 with TRBJ2-7; possibly TRBD1 for D (6 bases). Germline V gene data show CDR1 as SQVTM and CDR2 as ANQGSEA. Trimming shortened V by 7 bases and J by 2 bases, and 15 bases separated the two germline ends. CDR3 length: 13 residues. The CDR3, as DNA: TGCAGCGCAACCACAGGGACCCCCTACGAGCAGTACTTC. Its translation is CSATTGTPYEQYF.

This clone appeared once. The rearrangement joins TRBV15 to TRBJ2-5; D might be TRBD1 (6 bases). This CDR3 comprises 16 residues. V was shortened by 5 bases and J by 2 bases, with 18 bases between the two germline ends. From germline, CDR1 is LNHNV and CDR2 YYDKDF (reference sequence). The CDR3 sequence is CATSLRGGQNQETQYF. The CDR3 bases are TGTGCCACCAGCTTAAGAGGAGGACAGAATCAAGAGACCCAGTACTTC.

The chain employs TRBV28 and TRBJ1-1; a weak D match, TRBD1 (6 bases). This CDR3 is built from 13 residues. The V and J ends lost 7 bases and 1 base respectively, with 10 bases between them. Germline V CDR1 and CDR2: MDHEN, SYDVKM. CDR3 region: CASTQQGNTEAFF. CDR3 sequence (DNA): TGTGCCAGCACTCAACAGGGGAACACTGAAGCTTTCTTT.